The rows below give T cell receptor beta chains drawn from one sample of a study of blood T cell repertoires in COVID-19. Only in-frame clones appear in the TCRdb table, and some are missing; sequencing was by immunoSEQ multiplex PCR. This repertoire shows over 250,000 clones, around 90% found once; its top ten account for 0.95% to 1%. Input material: peripheral blood. These receptors were collected from a woman aged 40 to 49 who had recovered from COVID-19. Each CDR3 is given with its conserved first and last residue. The D gene is left open where the match is weak. Clone size is not always given. Where it is, it says once, few, many or a class for expanded clones.

CAISEGGRASSGANVLTF	TGTGCCATCAGTGAAGGGGGCAGAGCATCCTCTGGGGCCAACGTCCTGACTTTC	.	TRBD1	TRBV10-3	TRBJ2-6
CASSLAGSGGKGYQETQYF	TGCGCCAGCAGCTTGGCTGGGTCAGGGGGCAAGGGGTACCAAGAGACCCAGTACTTC	.	TRBD1	TRBV5-1	TRBJ2-5
CASIRGYPGPSSYNEQFF	TGTGCCAGCATTCGGGGTTACCCAGGCCCCAGCTCCTACAATGAGCAGTTCTTC	.	.	TRBV6-6	TRBJ2-1
CASHGAAENTGELFF	TGCGCCAGCCATGGGGCCGCAGAGAACACCGGGGAGCTGTTTTTT	.	.	TRBV10-2	TRBJ2-2
CASSVGGLTDTQYF	TGTGCCAGCAGCGTAGGGGGCCTCACAGATACGCAGTATTTT	once	.	TRBV9	TRBJ2-3
CASSLVVGTGLYSNQPQHF	TGTGCCAGCAGCCTGGTGGTGGGGACAGGGCTGTATAGCAATCAGCCCCAGCATTTT	.	TRBD1	TRBV5-8	TRBJ1-5
CAISDPGGGAYGYTF	TGTGCCATCAGTGACCCGGGGGGGGGAGCCTATGGCTACACCTTC	.	.	TRBV10-3	TRBJ1-2
CAWSPPGPGGSDEQYF	TGTGCCTGGAGTCCACCCGGTCCGGGGGGGAGCGACGAGCAGTACTTC	.	TRBD2	TRBV30	TRBJ2-7
CAWGGLAGAGELFF	TGTGCCTGGGGAGGACTAGCGGGAGCCGGGGAGCTGTTTTTT	.	TRBD2	TRBV30	TRBJ2-2
CASSGTGGETDTQYF	TGTGCCAGCTCAGGGACAGGGGGCGAGACAGATACGCAGTATTTT	.	TRBD1	TRBV18	TRBJ2-3
CASSPSSGNTIYF	TGTGCCAGCAGCCCGAGCTCTGGAAACACCATATATTTT	.	.	TRBV7-2	TRBJ1-3
CSGGRTGGLDTQYF	TGCAGCGGGGGCCGGACAGGGGGCCTGGATACGCAGTATTTT	.	TRBD1	TRBV29-1	TRBJ2-3
CASSVGGGEQFF	TGTGCCAGCAGCGTAGGCGGCGGGGAGCAGTTCTTC	.	.	TRBV9	TRBJ2-1
CASSLAGTSGYEQYF	TGTGCCAGCAGCTTAGCGGGGACTAGCGGTTACGAGCAGTACTTC	.	TRBD2	TRBV7-8	TRBJ2-7
CASRREAQEKLFF	TGTGCCAGCAGACGGGAGGCACAGGAAAAACTGTTTTTT	once	.	TRBV2	TRBJ1-4
CASSSRTGGLYNEQFF	TGTGCCAGCAGCTCCCGGACAGGGGGCTTGTACAATGAGCAGTTCTTC	once	TRBD1	TRBV7-9	TRBJ2-1
CASTPAGRGDNSPLHF	TGCGCCAGCACCCCGGCCGGCAGGGGCGACAATTCACCCCTCCACTTT	.	.	TRBV5-1	TRBJ1-6
CSARDRGGYTF	TGCAGCGCCCGGGACAGGGGCGGCTACACCTTC	few	TRBD1	TRBV29-1	TRBJ1-2
CASSQEEGDRKGTEAFF	TGTGCCAGCAGCCAAGAGGAGGGGGACAGGAAAGGGACTGAAGCTTTCTTT	few	TRBD1	TRBV14	TRBJ1-1
CATSAWGTARYNEQFF	TGTGCCACCAGTGCCTGGGGGACAGCAAGATACAATGAGCAGTTCTTC	.	TRBD1	TRBV24-1	TRBJ2-1
CASSQSGTGELFF	TGTGCCAGCAGCCAATCGGGCACCGGGGAGCTGTTTTTT	.	.	TRBV3-1/TRBV3-2	TRBJ2-2
CAWSVGAANYGYTF	TGTGCCTGGAGTGTGGGGGCAGCCAACTATGGCTACACCTTC	.	.	TRBV30	TRBJ1-2
CASTQWTSGGELFF	TGTGCCAGCACCCAGTGGACTAGCGGCGGGGAGCTGTTTTTT	.	TRBD2	TRBV3-1/TRBV3-2	TRBJ2-2
CASSNRDAGVNETQYF	TGTGCCAGCAGCAACCGGGACGCGGGGGTCAATGAGACCCAGTACTTC	once	TRBD2	TRBV7-9	TRBJ2-5
CAWTGSPNYNSPLHF	TGTGCCTGGACGGGGTCCCCAAACTATAATTCACCCCTCCACTTT	.	.	TRBV30	TRBJ1-6
CASSEAPLGTFATNEKLFF	TGTGCCAGCAGTGAAGCACCCCTAGGGACTTTTGCAACTAATGAAAAACTGTTTTTT	many	.	TRBV2	TRBJ1-4
CASSQAGTAPNEKLFF	TGTGCCAGCAGCCAAGCCGGGACAGCCCCTAATGAAAAACTGTTTTTT	few	TRBD1	TRBV3-1/TRBV3-2	TRBJ1-4
CSVVGPLLGYGYTF	TGCAGCGTTGTCGGGCCGTTACTAGGCTATGGCTACACCTTC	.	.	TRBV29-1	TRBJ1-2
CASSISGYEQYF	TGTGCCAGTAGTATTTCGGGTTACGAGCAGTACTTC	.	.	TRBV19	TRBJ2-7
CSVRSGNTIYF	TGCAGCGTCCGGTCTGGAAACACCATATATTTT	.	.	TRBV29-1	TRBJ1-3